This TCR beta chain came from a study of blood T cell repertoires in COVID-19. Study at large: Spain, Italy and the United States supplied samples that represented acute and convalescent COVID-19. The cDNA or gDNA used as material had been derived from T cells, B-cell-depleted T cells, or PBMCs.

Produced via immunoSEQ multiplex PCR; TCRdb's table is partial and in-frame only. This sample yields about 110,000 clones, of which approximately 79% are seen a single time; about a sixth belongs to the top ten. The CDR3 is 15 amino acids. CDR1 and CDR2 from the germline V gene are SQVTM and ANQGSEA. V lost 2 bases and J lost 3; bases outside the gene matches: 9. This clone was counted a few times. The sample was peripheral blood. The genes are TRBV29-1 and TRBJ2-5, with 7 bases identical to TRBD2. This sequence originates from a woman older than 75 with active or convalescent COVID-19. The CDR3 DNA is TGCAGCGTTGAAAGGGGAGGAGCGGGAAAAGAGACCCAGTACTTC. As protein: CSVERGGAGKETQYF.